This T cell receptor beta chain was observed in a study of shared clonotypes between healthy human individuals. Study as a whole: Donors had three CD4 naive, three CD4 memory, two CD8 naive and one CD8 memory plate apiece.

Remarks on this clone: Its antigen is still unknown.

Notes on the study in general: Relative to their counterparts shared across all four donors, non-shared clonotypes exhibited diminished generation probabilities. What limited the represented genetic and exposure-history diversity was the small number of donors.

TCRdb's copy holds only in-frame clones and misses some; the assay was immunoSEQ multiplex PCR. Here the sample spans around 2.1 million clones, around 95% being singletons. All of the donors resided in Nashville, Tennessee, and each was a Caucasian adult. The CDR3 is 14 residues long. Germline V gene sequence: CDR1 MNHEY, CDR2 SMNVEV (reference sequence). Trimming cost V 3 bases and J 4 bases, with 12 bases left between them. The specimen sequenced was naive CD4+ T cells sorted from blood. Subset given: CD45RA+ positively selected. The sequence was collected from a man aged 18 to 29 in good health. The rearrangement links TRBV27 to TRBJ1-2; D possibly corresponds to TRBD1 (5 bases). Here the CDR3 reads CASSFTRTTYGYTF. The CDR3 DNA sequence: TGTGCCAGCAGTTTTACCAGGACAACCTATGGCTACACCTTC.